These 16 T cell receptor beta chains share one sample of origin, sequenced in a study of beta chain features in type 1 diabetes (dated by TCRdb to the late 2010s). Library prep was done by the immunoSEQ multiplex PCR assay. The entire amount of isolated RNA was reverse transcribed using the High Capacity cDNA Reverse Transcription Kit, so the sequenced TCRB transcripts were expressed ones. TCRdb re-hosts the immuneACCESS table, in-frame sequences only. Its copies lack some clones; in the studies checked, an unresolved V gene accounts for under half of them, and the cause for the rest is not known. This sample lists 900,000 or so clones; 15% to 20% were detected once. The ten largest clones capture 0.023% of the sample. The sequencing input was naive CD4+ T cells from blood. This sample's cell subset or site label indicates: true naive CD4+ T cells. These receptor sequences come from a woman under 30 in good health.

The chain joins TRBV5-1 to TRBJ2-7; 10 bases map to TRBD2. V trimming: 0 bases; J trimming: 4 bases; junction bases outside the gene matches: 4. The CDR3 consists of 15 residues. The germline CDR1 and CDR2 sequences are SGHRS and YFSETQ. DNA of the CDR3: TGCGCCAGCAGCTTGGTGGGACTAGCGTCGTACGAGCAGTACTTC. Translated: CASSLVGLASYEQYF.

This rearrangement joins TRBV5-1 to TRBJ2-2; TRBD2 agrees at 10 bases. Trimming at V came to 5 bases and at J to 7 bases, leaving 8 bases not matched to a gene. This CDR3 is built from 15 residues. The germline gives CDR1 SGHRS, CDR2 YFSETQ. The CDR3, as DNA: TGCGCCAGCAGATTTCTAGCGGGAGTTATCGGGGAGCTGTTTTTT. It codes for CASRFLAGVIGELFF.

This clone was counted between two and nine times. This chain joins TRBV2 and TRBJ2-1; 9 nucleotides line up with TRBD1. With 4 bases clipped from V and 5 bases from J, the junction kept 0 bases outside the gene matches. The CDR3 totals 13 residues. CDR1 is SNHLY and CDR2 is FYNNEI in the germline V gene. The CDR3 bases are TGTGCCAGCAGTGGGGACAGGGACAATGAGCAGTTCTTC. Protein sequence: CASSGDRDNEQFF.

This clone was seen a handful of times. Mismatch with germline at one junction end may stem from a read error. The V gene is TRBV7-9, the J gene TRBJ2-1, with D perhaps matching TRBD1 or TRBD2 (6 bases each). Germline V gene lookup returns CDR1 SEHNR and CDR2 FQNEAQ (reference sequence). This CDR3 has 11 amino acids. CDR3 protein: CASSSGLGGIF. The CDR3 region has the DNA TGTGCCAGCAGCTCCGGGCTAGGGGGGATCTTC.

CDR3: CASSQMGPEMAGSEKLFF. The CDR3 region has the DNA TGTGCCAGCAGCCAAATGGGACCCGAGATGGCAGGCTCGGAAAAACTGTTTTTT. The rearrangement joins TRBV4-2 to TRBJ1-4; maybe TRBD1 (5 bases). This CDR3 has 18 residues. V lost 2 bases, J lost 8 bases, and 24 bases lay in between. The germline V gene encodes CDR1 LGHNA and CDR2 YNFKEQ.

This clone appeared a few times. This chain links TRBV5-1 with TRBJ2-7; TRBD2 agrees at 9 bases. With V trimmed by 4 bases and J by 2 bases, 16 bases remained unmatched. The CDR3 totals 18 residues. CDR1 is SGHRS and CDR2 is YFSETQ in the germline V gene. The DNA of the CDR3 is TGCGCCAGCAGCCCCCTATTGGCGGGAGGGGCCACCCCCTACGAGCAGTACTTC. It yields the protein CASSPLLAGGATPYEQYF. The full variable domain, completed using reference TRBV5-1 and TRBJ2-7, is KAGVTQTPRYLIKTRGQQVTLSCSPISGHRSVSWYQQTPGQGLQFLFEYFSETQRNKGNFPGRFSGRQFSNSRSEMNVSTLELGDSALYLCASSPLLAGGATPYEQYFGPGTRLTVT.

The V gene is TRBV7-3, the J gene TRBJ2-1, with 8 bases aligning to TRBD2. The CDR3 covers 15 residues. CDR1 SGHTA and CDR2 FQGTGA come from the germline V gene. After removal of 5 bases from V and 0 bases from J, the junction contained 3 bases not matched to a gene. CDR3 in amino acids: CASSQTSDSYNEQFF. The CDR3 region has the DNA TGTGCCAGCAGCCAGACTAGCGACTCCTACAATGAGCAGTTCTTC. Using reference TRBV7-3 and TRBJ2-1 for the parts outside the CDR3, the full variable domain is GAGVSQTPSNKVTEKGKYVELRCDPISGHTALYWYRQSLGQGPEFLIYFQGTGAADDSGLPNDRFFAVRPEGSVSTLKIQRTERGDSAVYLCASSQTSDSYNEQFFGPGTRLTVL.

Points on this clone: Other DNA sequences in this specimen translate into the identical CDR3. The J gene is TRBJ2-1, the V gene TRBV19, with 7 bases fitting TRBD2. CDR3 length: 16 amino acids. CDR1 LNHDA and CDR2 SQIVND come from the germline V gene (reference sequence). With V trimmed by 1 base and J by 4 bases, 7 bases remained unmatched. The CDR3 spells CASSIGRGSSYNEQFF. The DNA for the CDR3 is TGTGCCAGTAGTATAGGACGCGGGAGCTCGTACAATGAGCAGTTCTTC.

The chain carries TRBV9 and TRBJ1-2; D remains unclear. In germline, CDR1 is SGDLS, CDR2 YYNGEE. The V end was cut by 5 bases, the J end by 3 bases, with 8 bases between. This CDR3 contains 12 residues. DNA of the CDR3: TGTGCCAGCAGTTACGGGGACTATGGCTACACCTTC. Encoded protein: CASSYGDYGYTF.

The chain is built from TRBV6-8 and TRBJ1-5; TRBD1 agrees at 7 bases. V dropped 5 bases and J dropped 4; count of bases not matched to a gene: 5. Germline lookup yields CDR1 MNHGY and CDR2 SAAAGT. The CDR3 extends over 14 amino acids. CDR3 bases: TGTGCCAGCAGTCAGGGACAGATTAATCAGCCCCAGCATTTT. This encodes CASSQGQINQPQHF.

The genes are TRBV6-6 and TRBJ1-3; maybe TRBD1 (5 bases). CDR3 length: 14 amino acids. CDR1 is MNHNY and CDR2 is SVGAGI in the germline V gene (reference sequence). The germline V and J ends were trimmed by 7 bases and 4 bases, with 14 bases remaining between them. CDR3 region: CASTTRGDGNTIYF. The DNA for the CDR3 is TGTGCCAGCACGACACGGGGCGACGGAAACACCATATATTTT.

J is TRBJ2-7 and V is TRBV11-2; a possible D gene is TRBD1 (5 bases). The V end lost 7 bases, the J end lost 1 base, and 14 bases lay between the germline ends. The CDR3 is 14 amino acids. CDR1 is SGHAT, CDR2 FQNNGV, per germline. As DNA, the CDR3 is TGTGCCAGCACCCACTCGCCAGGGTCCTACGAGCAGTACTTC. As protein: CASTHSPGSYEQYF. Based on the CDR3 plus reference TRBV11-2 and TRBJ2-7, the full variable domain is EAGVAQSPRYKIIEKRQSVAFWCNPISGHATLYWYQQILGQGPKLLIQFQNNGVVDDSQLPKDRFSAERLKGVDSTLKIQPAKLEDSAVYLCASTHSPGSYEQYFGPGTRLTVT.

Only a few counts were recorded for this clone. J is TRBJ2-3 and V is TRBV11-2, with D tentatively TRBD2 (6 bases). There are 16 residues in the CDR3. The ends were cut back, 7 bases at V and 3 bases at J, with 20 bases in the middle. Germline-derived CDR1 and CDR2 are SGHAT and FQNNGV. The CDR3: CASTSGAGMGTDTQYF. The DNA for the CDR3 is TGTGCCAGCACCTCGGGTGCGGGAATGGGGACAGATACGCAGTATTTT.

The gene calls are TRBV10-3 and TRBJ2-7, with D uncertain. V dropped 11 bases and J dropped 2 bases, with 13 bases sitting between them. The CDR3 contains 12 residues. Germline V gene sequence: CDR1 ENHRY, CDR2 SYGVKD. In nucleotides, the CDR3 is TGTGCCGCCAGGACCGTCCCCTACGAGCAGTACTTC. This sequence encodes CAARTVPYEQYF.

The J gene is TRBJ2-5, the V gene TRBV5-1; 8 nucleotides line up with TRBD1. V trimming: 0 bases; J trimming: 0 bases; junction bases outside the gene matches: 1. Germline assignment: CDR1 SGHRS and CDR2 YFSETQ. This CDR3 comprises 15 residues. CDR3 DNA sequence: TGCGCCAGCAGCTTGGCAGGGGGCCACCAAGAGACCCAGTACTTC. This codes for CASSLAGGHQETQYF.

V and J are TRBV9 and TRBJ2-5; D uncertain. The germline V and J ends were trimmed by 2 bases and 4 bases, with 15 bases remaining between them. From germline, CDR1 is SGDLS and CDR2 YYNGEE. The CDR3 is made up of 15 amino acids. CDR3 sequence reads: CASSVGSTSAETQYF. The CDR3 region has the DNA TGTGCCAGCAGCGTTGGGTCCACCTCCGCAGAGACCCAGTACTTC.